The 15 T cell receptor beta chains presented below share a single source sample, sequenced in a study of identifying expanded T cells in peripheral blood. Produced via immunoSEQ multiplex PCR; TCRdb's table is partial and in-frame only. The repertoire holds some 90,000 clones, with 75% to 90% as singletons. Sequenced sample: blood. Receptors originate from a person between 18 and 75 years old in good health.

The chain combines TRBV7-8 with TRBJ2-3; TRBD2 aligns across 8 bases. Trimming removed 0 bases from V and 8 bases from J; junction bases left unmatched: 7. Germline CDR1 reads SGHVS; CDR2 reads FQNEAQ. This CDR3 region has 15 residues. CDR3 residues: CASSLAGLGGSTQYF. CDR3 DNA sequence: TGTGCCAGCAGCTTAGCGGGACTAGGGGGGTCTACGCAGTATTTT.

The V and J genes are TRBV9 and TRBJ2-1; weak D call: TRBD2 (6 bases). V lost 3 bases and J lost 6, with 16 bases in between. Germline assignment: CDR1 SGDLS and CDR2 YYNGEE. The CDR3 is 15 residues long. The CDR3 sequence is CASSAEGGYVNEQFF. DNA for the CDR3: TGTGCCAGCAGCGCCGAAGGAGGGTATGTCAATGAGCAGTTCTTC.

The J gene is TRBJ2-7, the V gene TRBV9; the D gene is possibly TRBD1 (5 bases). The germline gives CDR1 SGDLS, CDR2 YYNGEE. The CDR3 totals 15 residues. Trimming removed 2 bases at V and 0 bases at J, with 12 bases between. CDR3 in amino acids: CASSVGPQGSYEQYF. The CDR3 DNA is TGTGCCAGCAGCGTCGGACCTCAGGGCTCCTACGAGCAGTACTTC.

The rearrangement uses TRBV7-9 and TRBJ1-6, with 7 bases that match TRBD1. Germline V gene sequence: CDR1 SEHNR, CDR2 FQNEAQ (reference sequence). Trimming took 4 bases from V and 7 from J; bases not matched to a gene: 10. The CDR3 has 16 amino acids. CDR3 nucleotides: TGTGCCAGCAGCTCTAGGACAGGACAAGTCAATTCACCCCTCCACTTT. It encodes CASSSRTGQVNSPLHF.

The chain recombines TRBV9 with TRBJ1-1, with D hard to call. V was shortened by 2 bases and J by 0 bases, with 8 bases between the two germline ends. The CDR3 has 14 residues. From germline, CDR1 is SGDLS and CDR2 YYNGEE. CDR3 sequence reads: CASSVQDMNTEAFF. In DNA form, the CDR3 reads TGTGCCAGCAGCGTTCAAGATATGAACACTGAAGCTTTCTTT.

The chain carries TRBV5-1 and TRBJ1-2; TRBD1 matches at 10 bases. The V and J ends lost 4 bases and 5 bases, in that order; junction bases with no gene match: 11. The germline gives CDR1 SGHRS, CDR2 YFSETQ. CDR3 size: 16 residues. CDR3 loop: CASSAPDRGLGYGYTF. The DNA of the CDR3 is TGCGCCAGCAGCGCCCCAGACAGGGGGCTTGGGTATGGCTACACCTTC.

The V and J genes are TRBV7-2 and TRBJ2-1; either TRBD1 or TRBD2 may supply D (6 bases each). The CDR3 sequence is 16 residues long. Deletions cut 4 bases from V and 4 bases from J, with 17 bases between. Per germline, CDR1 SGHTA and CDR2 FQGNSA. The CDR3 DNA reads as TGTGCCAGCAGCTCGAAGAGGGGGGCTCGATACAATGAGCAGTTCTTC. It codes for CASSSKRGARYNEQFF.

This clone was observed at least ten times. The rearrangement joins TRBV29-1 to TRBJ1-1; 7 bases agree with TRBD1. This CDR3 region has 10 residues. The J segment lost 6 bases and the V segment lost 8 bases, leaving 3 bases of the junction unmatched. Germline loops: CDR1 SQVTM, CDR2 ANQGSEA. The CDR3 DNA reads TGCAGCACGGGGACAGCTGAAGCTTTCTTT. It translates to CSTGTAEAFF.

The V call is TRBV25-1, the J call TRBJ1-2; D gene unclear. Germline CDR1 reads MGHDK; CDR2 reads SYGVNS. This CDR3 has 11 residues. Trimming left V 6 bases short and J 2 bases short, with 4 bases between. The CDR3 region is CASRQNYGYTF. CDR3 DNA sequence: TGTGCCAGCAGACAGAACTATGGCTACACCTTC.

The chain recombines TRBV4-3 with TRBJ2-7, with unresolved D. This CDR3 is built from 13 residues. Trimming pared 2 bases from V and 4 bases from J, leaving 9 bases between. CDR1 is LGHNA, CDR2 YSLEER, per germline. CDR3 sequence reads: CASSQMLAYEQYF. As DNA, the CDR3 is TGCGCCAGCAGCCAAATGTTAGCTTACGAGCAGTACTTC.

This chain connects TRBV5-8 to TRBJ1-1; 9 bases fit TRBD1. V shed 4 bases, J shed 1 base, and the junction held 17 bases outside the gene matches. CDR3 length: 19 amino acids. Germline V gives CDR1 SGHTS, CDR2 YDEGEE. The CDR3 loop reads CASSPGTGLVSRRNTEAFF. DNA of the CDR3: TGTGCCAGCAGCCCCGGGACAGGGTTAGTGAGTAGACGGAACACTGAAGCTTTCTTT.

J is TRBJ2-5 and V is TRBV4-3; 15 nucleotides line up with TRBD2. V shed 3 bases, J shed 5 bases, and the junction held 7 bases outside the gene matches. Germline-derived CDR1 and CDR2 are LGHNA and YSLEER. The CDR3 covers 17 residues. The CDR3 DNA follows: TGCGCCAGCAGCCACAGGACTAGCGGGGGGGCTTGGGAGACCCAGTACTTC. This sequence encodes CASSHRTSGGAWETQYF.

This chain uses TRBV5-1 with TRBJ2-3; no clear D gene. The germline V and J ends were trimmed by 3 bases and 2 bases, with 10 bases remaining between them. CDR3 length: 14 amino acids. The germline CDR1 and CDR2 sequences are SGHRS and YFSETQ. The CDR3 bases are TGCGCCAGCAGCTCCCAGACGGTCACAGATACGCAGTATTTT. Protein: CASSSQTVTDTQYF.

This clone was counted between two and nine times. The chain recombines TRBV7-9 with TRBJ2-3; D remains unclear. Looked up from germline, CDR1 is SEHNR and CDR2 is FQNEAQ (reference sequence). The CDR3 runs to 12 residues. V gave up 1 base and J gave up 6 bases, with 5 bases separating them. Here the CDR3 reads CASSLVIDTQYF. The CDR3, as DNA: TGTGCCAGCAGCTTAGTTATTGATACGCAGTATTTT.

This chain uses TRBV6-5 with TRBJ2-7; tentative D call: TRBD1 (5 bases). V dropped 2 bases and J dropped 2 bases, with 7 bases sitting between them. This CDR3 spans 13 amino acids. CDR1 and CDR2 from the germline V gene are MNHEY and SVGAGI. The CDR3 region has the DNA TGTGCCAGCAGTTACGCAGGGCCCTACGAGCAGTACTTC. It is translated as CASSYAGPYEQYF.